These T cell receptor beta chains were read from a single sample in a study of cytomegalovirus exposure and HLA in healthy donors. Measured with immunoSEQ multiplex PCR; TCRdb has only the in-frame clones, and not every one. The sample carries about 160,000 clones, approximately 81% recorded once. The sequencing sample was made of PBMCs. Receptors originate from a man aged 18 to 30 in good health and CMV-seronegative. The CDR3 runs from the conserved cysteine through the conserved F or W. A D gene is named only where the DNA matches it firmly. A clone size is listed for some rows: how often the clone was seen (once, few, many), or a class if it is expanded.

clone_size	v_call	d_call	j_call	cdr3_nt	cdr3_aa
.	TRBV6-1	TRBD1	TRBJ1-2	TGTGCCAGCAGAGGACAGGGAAAGGGTAACTATGGCTACACCTTC	CASRGQGKGNYGYTF
.	TRBV28	.	TRBJ1-6	TGTGCCAGCAGTTGGCCCGGCGGGAGCCCCGAGGGGGAGACCCTCCACTTT	CASSWPGGSPEGETLHF
.	TRBV5-1	.	TRBJ2-5	TGCGCCAGCAGCCCGGACAGAGAGACCCAGTACTTC	CASSPDRETQYF
.	TRBV5-1	TRBD1	TRBJ1-1	TGCGCCAGCAGCACGGGACAGAAGGACGAAGCTTTCTTT	CASSTGQKDEAFF
.	TRBV28	TRBD1	TRBJ2-7	TGTGCCAGCAGTTTATCGGTCAGGGGGTACGAGCAGTACTTC	CASSLSVRGYEQYF
.	TRBV7-9	TRBD1	TRBJ2-7	TGTGCCAGCAGCCAAGTGTTACGGGACAGACCCTACGAGCAGTACTTC	CASSQVLRDRPYEQYF
once	TRBV7-2	.	TRBJ1-1	TGTGCCAGCAGCTACGGACAGATAATGAACACTGAAGCTTTCTTT	CASSYGQIMNTEAFF
.	TRBV6-5	TRBD2	TRBJ2-1	TGTGCCAGCAGCAAACCGGGAGGGCCGGGCAATGAGCAGTTCTTC	CASSKPGGPGNEQFF
.	TRBV21-1	.	TRBJ2-5	TGTGCCAGCAGCAACAGGGGTAACACAGGGCTTGGGGAGACCCAGTACTTC	CASSNRGNTGLGETQYF
.	TRBV29-1	TRBD1	TRBJ2-3	TGCAGCGTTGCCAGGGGGCGTGCAGATACGCAGTATTTT	CSVARGRADTQYF
.	TRBV27	.	TRBJ1-6	TGTGCCAGCAGTTCGGACACCCATTCACCCCTCCACTTT	CASSSDTHSPLHF
.	TRBV5-1	TRBD1	TRBJ2-3	TGCGCCAGCAGCATCGGACAGGGGACAGATACGCAGTATTTT	CASSIGQGTDTQYF
.	TRBV10-3	TRBD1	TRBJ2-2	TGTGCCACAACCAAAGACAGGGGGAACACCGGGGAGCTGTTTTTT	CATTKDRGNTGELFF
.	TRBV6-1	TRBD2	TRBJ2-7	TGTGCAGGGCGGGGAGGGCTCTCCTACGAGCAGTACTTC	CAGRGGLSYEQYF
.	TRBV6-1	.	TRBJ1-1	TGTGCCAGCTCAAGAGGAGCTTGGAACACTGAAGCTTTCTTT	CASSRGAWNTEAFF
.	TRBV5-1	.	TRBJ2-5	TGCGCCAGCAGCTCCAGTTTCGCCGCGGGGCTACAAGAGACCCAGTACTTC	CASSSSFAAGLQETQYF
.	TRBV11-1	TRBD2	TRBJ2-1	TGTGCCAGCAGCTTAGGTGTAGCGGGGGGCCGCAATGAGCAGTTCTTC	CASSLGVAGGRNEQFF
.	TRBV11-2	.	TRBJ2-3	TGTGCCAGCAGCTCAAGAGGCGGCACAGATACGCAGTATTTT	CASSSRGGTDTQYF
.	TRBV7-7	TRBD2	TRBJ2-5	TGTGCTAGCAGCTTAGATGTAGCGGGGGTGGGCCATGCGACCCAGTACTTC	CASSLDVAGVGHATQYF
once	TRBV7-9	TRBD1	TRBJ1-2	TGTGCCAGCAGCCGGACAGGGGTTGGCTACACCTTC	CASSRTGVGYTF
.	TRBV9	TRBD1	TRBJ1-3	TGTGCCAGCAGCATACAGGGGTCTGGAAACACCATATATTTT	CASSIQGSGNTIYF
few	TRBV5-4	.	TRBJ2-7	TGTGCCAGCAGCGAAGGGTTTCGGGGCGAGCAGTACTTC	CASSEGFRGEQYF
.	TRBV14	TRBD1	TRBJ2-2	TGTGCCAGCAGCCAAGATCAGACAGGGGGGATAATCGGGGAGCTGTTTTTT	CASSQDQTGGIIGELFF
.	TRBV4-1	TRBD1	TRBJ1-2	TGCGCCAGCAGCCTTCCGGGACAGGGGTCGACCAACTATGGCTACACCTTC	CASSLPGQGSTNYGYTF
once	TRBV19	TRBD1	TRBJ2-5	TGTGCCAGTAGTATCGGACAGGGACGGGGCGGGACCCAGTACTTC	CASSIGQGRGGTQYF
.	TRBV6-6	TRBD2	TRBJ2-1	TGTGCCAGCAGCCTCACTAGCGCGAGCTCCTACAATGAGCAGTTCTTC	CASSLTSASSYNEQFF
.	TRBV27	.	TRBJ2-2	TGTGCCAGCAGTTTACTTTCCCGGGAGGAGCTGTTTTTT	CASSLLSREELFF
.	TRBV9	TRBD1	TRBJ1-4	TGTGCCAGCAGCCCGGGACAGGGGAATGAAAAACTGTTTTTT	CASSPGQGNEKLFF
few	TRBV25-1	TRBD1	TRBJ1-1	TGTGCCAGCTCCGACAGGGCCAAGGCTGAAGCTTTCTTT	CASSDRAKAEAFF
.	TRBV28	TRBD1	TRBJ2-5	TGTGCCAGCACCGGGACAGGGATCCAAGAGACCCAGTACTTC	CASTGTGIQETQYF
.	TRBV7-8	.	TRBJ1-1	TGTGCCAGCAGCTTAGCACCTAGGGGAACTGAAGCTTTCTTT	CASSLAPRGTEAFF
.	TRBV19	.	TRBJ1-2	TGTGCCAGTAGTACCGGACAAAACTATGGCTACACCTTC	CASSTGQNYGYTF
.	TRBV11-2	.	TRBJ1-1	TGTGCCAGCAGCTTAGATTTACAGCTGCTAAACACTGAAGCTTTCTTT	CASSLDLQLLNTEAFF
.	TRBV28	.	TRBJ2-7	TGTGCCAGTACCAAGATCCCAGGGTCCGAGCAGTACTTC	CASTKIPGSEQYF
.	TRBV11-2	.	TRBJ2-1	TGTGCCAGCAGCTTAGATCCAGGCGGGACCTACAATGAGCAGTTCTTC	CASSLDPGGTYNEQFF
.	TRBV15	TRBD1	TRBJ1-5	TGTGCCACCAGCAGAGATGGAGGGGGCCCTAGCAATCAGCCCCAGCATTTT	CATSRDGGGPSNQPQHF
once	TRBV5-1	.	TRBJ2-1	TGCGCCAGCAGCACTTACTACAATGAGCAGTTCTTC	CASSTYYNEQFF
.	TRBV6-5	TRBD1	TRBJ1-1	TGTGCCAGCACCCCAGGGGGGTTCACTGAAGCTTTCTTT	CASTPGGFTEAFF
.	TRBV6-5	TRBD1	TRBJ2-2	TGTGCCAGCAGTCCACAGGGGGCGATGCCCGGGGAGCTGTTTTTT	CASSPQGAMPGELFF
few	TRBV6-1	.	TRBJ1-2	TGTGCCAGCAGGGCCCCAATGGGCGCCGGCTATGGCTACACCTTC	CASRAPMGAGYGYTF
once	TRBV2	.	TRBJ1-2	TGTGCCTCGACCAGGGGTCTCAGCTATGGCTACACCTTC	CASTRGLSYGYTF
.	TRBV6-1	.	TRBJ2-5	TGTGCCAGCAGTCCGGGAGAGACCCAGTACTTC	CASSPGETQYF
.	TRBV13	TRBD1	TRBJ1-3	TGTGCCAGCACCAGGGGGCGACGAGGAAACACCATATATTTT	CASTRGRRGNTIYF
.	TRBV13	.	TRBJ1-1	TGTGCCAGCACTCCCTCGTGGGAGATGAACACTGAAGCTTTCTTT	CASTPSWEMNTEAFF
.	TRBV28	.	TRBJ1-6	TGTGCCAGCAGTTTAGTGGGGGCGCAACGGAATGGGGGTTCACCCCTCCACTTT	CASSLVGAQRNGGSPLHF
.	TRBV28	.	TRBJ2-7	TGTGCCAGCAGCCCAGGGAAAATCGGCTACGAGCAGTACTTC	CASSPGKIGYEQYF
few	TRBV19	.	TRBJ1-1	TGTGCCAGTAGTCCCGTATGGGGGAGGACTGAAGCTTTCTTT	CASSPVWGRTEAFF
.	TRBV6-5	.	TRBJ1-2	TGTGCCAGCAGTTACGATAAGGGGTATGGCTACACCTTC	CASSYDKGYGYTF